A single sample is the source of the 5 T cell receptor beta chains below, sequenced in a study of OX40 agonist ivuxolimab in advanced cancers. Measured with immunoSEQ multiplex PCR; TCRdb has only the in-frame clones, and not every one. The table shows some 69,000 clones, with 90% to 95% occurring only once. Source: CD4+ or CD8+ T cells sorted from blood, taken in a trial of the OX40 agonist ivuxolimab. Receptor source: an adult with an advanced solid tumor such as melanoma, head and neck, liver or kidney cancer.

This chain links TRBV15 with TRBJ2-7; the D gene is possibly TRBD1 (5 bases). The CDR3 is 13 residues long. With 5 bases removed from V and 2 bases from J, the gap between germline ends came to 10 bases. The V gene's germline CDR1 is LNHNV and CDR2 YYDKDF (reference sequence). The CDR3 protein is CATSGHRTYEQYF. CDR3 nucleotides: TGTGCCACCAGCGGGCACAGGACCTACGAGCAGTACTTC.

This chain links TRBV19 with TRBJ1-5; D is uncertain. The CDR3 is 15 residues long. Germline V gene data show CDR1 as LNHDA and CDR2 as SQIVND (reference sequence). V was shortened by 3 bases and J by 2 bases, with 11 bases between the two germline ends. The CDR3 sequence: CASSMLSGGNQPQHF. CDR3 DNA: TGTGCCAGTAGTATGCTTTCTGGAGGCAATCAGCCCCAGCATTTT.

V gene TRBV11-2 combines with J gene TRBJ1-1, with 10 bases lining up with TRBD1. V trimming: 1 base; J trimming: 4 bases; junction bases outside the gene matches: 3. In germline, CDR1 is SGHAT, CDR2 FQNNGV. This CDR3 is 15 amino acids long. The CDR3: CASSLVGDRGTEAFF. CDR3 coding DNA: TGTGCCAGCAGCTTAGTCGGGGACAGGGGCACTGAAGCTTTCTTT.

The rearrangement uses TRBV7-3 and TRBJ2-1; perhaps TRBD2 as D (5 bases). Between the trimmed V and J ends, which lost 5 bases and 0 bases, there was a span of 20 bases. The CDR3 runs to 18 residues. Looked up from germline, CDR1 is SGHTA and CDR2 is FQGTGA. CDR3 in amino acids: CASSPPEAVLSSYNEQFF. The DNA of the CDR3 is TGTGCCAGCAGCCCCCCTGAAGCGGTCCTTTCCTCCTACAATGAGCAGTTCTTC.

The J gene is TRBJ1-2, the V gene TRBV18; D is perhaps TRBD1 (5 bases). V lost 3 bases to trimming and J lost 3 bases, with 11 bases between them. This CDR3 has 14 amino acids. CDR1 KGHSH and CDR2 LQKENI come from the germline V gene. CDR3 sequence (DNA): TGTGCCAGCTCACCCGCGGGGCAGGACTATGGCTACACCTTC. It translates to CASSPAGQDYGYTF.